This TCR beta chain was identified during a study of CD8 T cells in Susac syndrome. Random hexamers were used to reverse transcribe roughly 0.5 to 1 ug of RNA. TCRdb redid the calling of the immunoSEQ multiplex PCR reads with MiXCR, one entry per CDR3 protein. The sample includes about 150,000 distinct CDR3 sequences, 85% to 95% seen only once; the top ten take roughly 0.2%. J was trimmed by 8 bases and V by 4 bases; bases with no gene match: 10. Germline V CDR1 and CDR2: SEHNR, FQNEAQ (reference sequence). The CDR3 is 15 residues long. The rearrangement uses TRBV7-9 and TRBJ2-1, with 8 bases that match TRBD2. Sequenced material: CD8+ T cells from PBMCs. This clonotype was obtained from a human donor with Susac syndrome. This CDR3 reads CASSSPWSGSDEQFF. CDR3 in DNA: TGTGCCAGCAGCTCCCCCTGGAGCGGGAGCGATGAGCAGTTCTTC. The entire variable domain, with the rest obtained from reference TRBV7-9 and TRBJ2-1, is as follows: DTGVSQNPRHKITKRGQNVTFRCDPISEHNRLYWYRQTLGQGPEFLTYFQNEAQLEKSRLLSDRFSAERPKGSFSTLEIQRTEQGDSAMYLCASSSPWSGSDEQFFGPGTRLTVL.